The rows below give T cell receptor beta chains drawn from one sample of a study of blood T cell repertoires in COVID-19. The protocol was immunoSEQ multiplex PCR, while the TCRdb copy is restricted to in-frame clones and leaves out a portion. The repertoire holds approximately 300,000 clones, around 87% seen once, with about 2% in the top ten. Material for sequencing was peripheral blood. Receptors originate from a man younger than 35 with active or convalescent COVID-19. CDR3s include the opening cysteine and the closing phenylalanine or tryptophan. The D gene is left open where the match is weak. Size tells how often a clone was seen (once, few, many) or the class of an expanded clone, and some rows leave it out.

CDR3 length | J gene | V gene | D gene | clone size | CDR3 DNA | CDR3 protein
16 | TRBJ1-3 | TRBV4-1 | - | - | TGCGCCAGCAGCTCCCTAAACAGGGTTTTTGGAAACACCATATATTTT | CASSSLNRVFGNTIYF
15 | TRBJ2-1 | TRBV19 | - | - | TGTGCCAGTAGTATTCGACCGCGGAACTACAATGAGCAGTTCTTC | CASSIRPRNYNEQFF
11 | TRBJ2-7 | TRBV20-1 | - | - | TGCAGTGCCAAGACAGGATACGAGCAGTACTTC | CSAKTGYEQYF
11 | TRBJ2-1 | TRBV2 | - | few | TGTGCCAGCAGTGCGTTGGGGAGACAGTTCTTC | CASSALGRQFF
15 | TRBJ2-7 | TRBV6-2/TRBV6-3 | TRBD2 | once | TGTGCCAGCAGCTCCCCGGGACTAGCGGACTACGAGCAGTACTTC | CASSSPGLADYEQYF
15 | TRBJ2-7 | TRBV5-4 | TRBD2 | - | TGTGCCAGCAGCCTAGGACTAGCGGGAGTAAGTGAGCAGTACTTC | CASSLGLAGVSEQYF
14 | TRBJ2-3 | TRBV11-3 | - | - | TGTGCCAGCAGCTTAAGCGGTAGCACAGATACGCAGTATTTT | CASSLSGSTDTQYF
15 | TRBJ2-7 | TRBV19 | - | - | TGTGCCAGTAGTTTCAGGGGACCTCGCTCCTACGAGCAGTACTTC | CASSFRGPRSYEQYF
15 | TRBJ2-3 | TRBV5-1 | TRBD2 | - | TGCGCCAGCAGCTCGACTAGCGGGCGTCTGGATACGCAGTATTTT | CASSSTSGRLDTQYF
15 | TRBJ1-2 | TRBV6-6 | TRBD1 | - | TGTGCCAGCAGTGACAGACAGGGCCGGAACTATGGCTACACCTTC | CASSDRQGRNYGYTF
12 | TRBJ2-7 | TRBV11-2 | - | once | TGTGCCAGCAGAAGTTGGGCAGACGAGCAGTACTTC | CASRSWADEQYF
17 | TRBJ1-5 | TRBV28 | TRBD1 | - | TGTGCCAGCAGTTTAGGTGGCGGCAGGGGGTTTGATCAGCCCCAGCATTTT | CASSLGGGRGFDQPQHF
14 | TRBJ2-3 | TRBV19 | - | - | TGTGCCAGTAGTATTCGGAGCTACACAGATACGCAGTATTTT | CASSIRSYTDTQYF
13 | TRBJ1-2 | TRBV6-6 | TRBD1 | - | TGTGCCAGCAGCGTCGGGACAGGTGGTGGCTACACCTTC | CASSVGTGGGYTF
14 | TRBJ1-6 | TRBV29-1 | - | - | TGCAGCGTTGGAAGCGGTCAGAGTAATTCACCCCTCCACTTT | CSVGSGQSNSPLHF
13 | TRBJ1-2 | TRBV15 | - | - | TGTGCCACCAGTACAGGGACCTTCTATGGCTACACCTTC | CATSTGTFYGYTF
11 | TRBJ1-1 | TRBV6-6 | - | - | TGTGCCACCGGAGGCAGCACTGAAGCTTTCTTT | CATGGSTEAFF
12 | TRBJ2-7 | TRBV18 | - | once | TGTGCCAGCTCACCAGGACTCGACGAGCAGTACTTC | CASSPGLDEQYF
13 | TRBJ2-3 | TRBV2 | - | - | TGTGCCAGCATGAGGGAACCCACAGATACGCAGTATTTT | CASMREPTDTQYF
11 | TRBJ1-2 | TRBV28 | - | - | TGTGCCAGCACCACAGGGATAGGCTACACCTTC | CASTTGIGYTF
16 | TRBJ1-2 | TRBV6-5 | - | - | TGTGCCAGCAGTTACTCGCAGCTTGGGCACCTTTATGGCTACACCTTC | CASSYSQLGHLYGYTF
14 | TRBJ2-5 | TRBV3-1/TRBV3-2 | - | - | TGTGCCAGCCTTGCCGGGGGAAAGGGAGAGACCCAGTACTTC | CASLAGGKGETQYF
16 | TRBJ2-1 | TRBV6-5 | TRBD2 | - | TGTGCCAGCAGTTACCTAGCGGGGGGTTCCTACAATGAGCAGTTCTTC | CASSYLAGGSYNEQFF
14 | TRBJ2-2 | TRBV11-2 | - | once | TGTGCCAGCATCCCCCTTAGGAACACCGGGGAGCTGTTTTTT | CASIPLRNTGELFF
14 | TRBJ2-7 | TRBV18 | TRBD2 | few | TGTGCCAGCTCATCGACACTAGCGGCCTACGAGCAGTACTTC | CASSSTLAAYEQYF
15 | TRBJ2-1 | TRBV5-1 | TRBD2 | - | TGCGCCAGCAGCCCACTAGCGGGAGGGCCCAATGAGCAGTTCTTC | CASSPLAGGPNEQFF
17 | TRBJ1-2 | TRBV7-2 | TRBD1 | - | TGTGCCACTCCGACCGGGACAGGGAGCGGGGTGAACTATGGCTACACCTTC | CATPTGTGSGVNYGYTF
15 | TRBJ2-3 | TRBV29-1 | TRBD1 | - | TGCAGCGTCCGACCGTACAGGGGATACACAGATACGCAGTATTTT | CSVRPYRGYTDTQYF
15 | TRBJ2-3 | TRBV18 | - | - | TGTGCCAGCTCACCACATTTGCAGGGTGTAGATACGCAGTATTTT | CASSPHLQGVDTQYF
13 | TRBJ2-1 | TRBV9 | - | - | TGTGCCAGTTCGTCGGGGTCCTACAATGAGCAGTTCTTC | CASSSGSYNEQFF
14 | TRBJ2-5 | TRBV3-1/TRBV3-2 | TRBD2 | - | TGTGCCAGCAGCCCTTCTAGCGGCCAAGAGACCCAGTACTTC | CASSPSSGQETQYF
14 | TRBJ1-3 | TRBV10-2 | - | - | TGCGCCAGCTCCACAAGAGGGAGTGGAAACACCATATATTTT | CASSTRGSGNTIYF
12 | TRBJ1-3 | TRBV27 | TRBD1 | - | TGTGCCAGCAGGGGACAGTCAAACACCATATATTTT | CASRGQSNTIYF
15 | TRBJ2-1 | TRBV7-2 | TRBD2 | - | TGTGCCAGCAGCTTAGAGATGACTAGCGGTTATGGGCAGTTCTTC | CASSLEMTSGYGQFF
18 | TRBJ1-4 | TRBV5-1 | TRBD1 | - | TGCGCCAGCAGTAAAACCCGGACAGGGGTCGCAACTAATGAAAAACTGTTTTTT | CASSKTRTGVATNEKLFF
17 | TRBJ2-5 | TRBV27 | TRBD2 | - | TGTGCCAGCAGCCAACGGGGTAGCGGGAGTGGGCAAGAGACCCAGTACTTC | CASSQRGSGSGQETQYF
17 | TRBJ1-1 | TRBV5-4 | TRBD1 | - | TGTGCCAGCAGCTTTAGAAGGACAGGGGGCCTGAACACTGAAGCTTTCTTT | CASSFRRTGGLNTEAFF
15 | TRBJ2-2 | TRBV5-1 | TRBD1 | - | TGCGCCAGCAGCGGTCAGACAGGGAATACCGGGGAGCTGTTTTTT | CASSGQTGNTGELFF
15 | TRBJ2-4 | TRBV6-2/TRBV6-3 | TRBD1 | - | TGTGCCAGCAGTTCCCAACCGGGACAGGGCTTAATTCAGTACTTC | CASSSQPGQGLIQYF
15 | TRBJ2-5 | TRBV24-1 | - | - | TGTGCCACCAGTGATTTTCCGGATCGGGGAGAGACCCAGTACTTC | CATSDFPDRGETQYF
15 | TRBJ1-6 | TRBV27 | TRBD1 | few | TGTGCCAGCAGTTTTACCGGGACAGTAAATTCACCCCTCCACTTT | CASSFTGTVNSPLHF
14 | TRBJ1-4 | TRBV6-5 | - | - | TGTGCCAGCAGATCTCCTAGTACTAATGAAAAACTGTTTTTT | CASRSPSTNEKLFF
14 | TRBJ1-3 | TRBV9 | - | few | TGTGCCAGCAGCGTAGACGGGTCCGGAAACACCATATATTTT | CASSVDGSGNTIYF
13 | TRBJ1-1 | TRBV5-1 | - | - | TGCGCCAGCAGAGGACTTCTGAACACTGAAGCTTTCTTT | CASRGLLNTEAFF